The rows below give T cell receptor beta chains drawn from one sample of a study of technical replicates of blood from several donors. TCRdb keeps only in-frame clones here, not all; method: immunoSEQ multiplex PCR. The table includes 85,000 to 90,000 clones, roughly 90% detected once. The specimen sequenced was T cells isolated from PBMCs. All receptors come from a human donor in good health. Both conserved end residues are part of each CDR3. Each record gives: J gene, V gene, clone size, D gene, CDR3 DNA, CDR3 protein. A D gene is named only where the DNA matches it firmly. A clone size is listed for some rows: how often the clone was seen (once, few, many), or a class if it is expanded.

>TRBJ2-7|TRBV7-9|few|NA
TGTGCCAGCAGCTCCCCTCGCGGGGTCTTATACGAGCAGTACTTC
CASSSPRGVLYEQYF
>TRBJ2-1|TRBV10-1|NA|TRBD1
TGCGCCAGCAGAGCTTGGGACAGGGGTGAGCAGTTCTTC
CASRAWDRGEQFF
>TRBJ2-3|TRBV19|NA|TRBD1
TGTGCCTCATGTGAGGGACAGGCCCGGGGGGATACGCAGTATTTT
CASCEGQARGDTQYF
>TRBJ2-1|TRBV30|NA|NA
TGTGCCTGGAGTCCTACAGGAGAGCAGTTCTTC
CAWSPTGEQFF
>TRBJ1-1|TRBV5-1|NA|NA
TGCGCCAGCAGCTCCCGCGGTCCTGAAGCTTTCTTT
CASSSRGPEAFF
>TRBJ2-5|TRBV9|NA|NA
TGTGCCAGCGAGGGGACCCAGTACTTC
CASEGTQYF
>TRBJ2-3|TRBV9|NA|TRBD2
TGTGCCAGCACTAGGACTAGTCAAGAAGCAGATACGCAGTATTTT
CASTRTSQEADTQYF
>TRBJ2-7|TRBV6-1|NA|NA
TGTGCCAGCAGTGAAAGGCGCAGGCTTACGGGGAGCGGTACCGAGCAGTACTTC
CASSERRRLTGSGTEQYF
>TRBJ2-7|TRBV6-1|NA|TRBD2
TGTGCCAGCAGTGAACTAGCGGGGCAAATTCACTCCTACGAGCAGTACTTC
CASSELAGQIHSYEQYF
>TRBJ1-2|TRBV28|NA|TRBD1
TGTGCCAGCAGAGTGACAGGGGTAGAGTTTGGCTACACCTTC
CASRVTGVEFGYTF
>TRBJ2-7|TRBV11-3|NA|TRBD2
TGTGCCAGCAGACCGAGCGGGGGATCCTCCGAGCAGTACTTC
CASRPSGGSSEQYF
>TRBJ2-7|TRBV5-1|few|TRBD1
TGCGCCAGCAGCTTGGGAGGACAGGACTCCTACGAGCAGTACTTC
CASSLGGQDSYEQYF
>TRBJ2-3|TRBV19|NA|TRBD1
TGTGCCACGGGACAGGGAAACACAGATACGCAGTATTTT
CATGQGNTDTQYF
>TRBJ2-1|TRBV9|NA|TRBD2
TGTGCCAGCAGCGGAGAGAATACAGGTTCGGAAGAGACTAGCGGGTCCTACAATGAGCAGTTCTTC
CASSGENTGSEETSGSYNEQFF
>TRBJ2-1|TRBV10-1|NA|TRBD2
TGCGCCAGCAGGGTCTCGACTAGCGGGATGTTCTTC
CASRVSTSGMFF
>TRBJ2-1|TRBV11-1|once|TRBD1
TGTGCCAGCACTGTGACAGGGGGTTACAATGAGCAGTTCTTC
CASTVTGGYNEQFF
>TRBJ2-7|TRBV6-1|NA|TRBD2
TGTGCCAGCAGTGGGGGCCGGGGGGCCTACGAGCAGTACTTC
CASSGGRGAYEQYF
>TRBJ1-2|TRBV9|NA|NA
TGTGCCAGCAGCGTAGCAGGGGCCTCGGGCTACACCTTC
CASSVAGASGYTF
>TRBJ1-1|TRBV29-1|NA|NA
TGCAGCGTTGAGTGGCGGGGGGCGAACACTGAAGCTTTCTTT
CSVEWRGANTEAFF
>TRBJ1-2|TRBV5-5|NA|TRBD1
TGTGCCAGCAGCCCCACCGGGACAGAGTTCTATGGCTACACCTTC
CASSPTGTEFYGYTF
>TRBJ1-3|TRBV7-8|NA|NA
TGTGCCAGCAGCTTAGCGGGGCGTTATTCTGGAAACACCATATATTTT
CASSLAGRYSGNTIYF
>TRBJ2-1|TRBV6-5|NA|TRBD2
TGTGCCAGCAGTTCGGGACTAGTACACAATGAGCAGTTCTTC
CASSSGLVHNEQFF
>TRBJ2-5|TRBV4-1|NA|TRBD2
TGCGCCAGCAGCCAGAGAAGCGGGAGGGCCCAAGAGACCCAGTACTTC
CASSQRSGRAQETQYF
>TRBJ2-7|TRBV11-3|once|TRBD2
TGTGCCAGCAGCTTCTCCATCCGAGCGGGGGGGCTGAGAGAGCAGTACTTC
CASSFSIRAGGLREQYF
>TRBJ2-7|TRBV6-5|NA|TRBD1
TGTGCCAGCATAAATCCCCAGGGGGCATACGAGCAGTACTTC
CASINPQGAYEQYF
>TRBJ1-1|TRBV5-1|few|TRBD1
TGCGCCAGCAGCACCCAGGGGGGCACTGAAGCTTTCTTT
CASSTQGGTEAFF
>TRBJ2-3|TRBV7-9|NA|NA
TGTGCCAGCAGCCCAGCGAACGGTGGCACAGATACGCAGTATTTT
CASSPANGGTDTQYF
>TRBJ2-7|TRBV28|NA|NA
TGTGCCAGCAGGGACACCTACGAGCAGTACTTC
CASRDTYEQYF
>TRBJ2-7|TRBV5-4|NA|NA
TGTGCCAGCAGCGAACAGGGATCAAACTACGAGCAGTACTTC
CASSEQGSNYEQYF
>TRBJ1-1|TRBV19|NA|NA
TGTGCCAGTAGCACCACAGGTCGTGCGGAAGCTTTCTTT
CASSTTGRAEAFF
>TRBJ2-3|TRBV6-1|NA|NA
TGTGCCAGCAGTGAAAAACAACATACGCAGTATTTT
CASSEKQHTQYF
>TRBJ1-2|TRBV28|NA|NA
TGTGCCAGCAGCCACCCCAGGGTGTGGGTTTATGGCTACACCTTC
CASSHPRVWVYGYTF
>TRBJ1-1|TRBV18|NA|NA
TGTGCCAGCTCACCAAACAGGGCGAACACTGAAGCTTTCTTT
CASSPNRANTEAFF
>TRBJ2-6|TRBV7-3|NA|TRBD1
TGTGCCAGCAGCTTAAGTGGACAGGGTTTAGGCTCTGGGGCCAACGTCCTGACTTTC
CASSLSGQGLGSGANVLTF
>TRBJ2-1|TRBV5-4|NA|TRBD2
TGTGCCAGCAGCCTGACTAGCGGATACAATGAGCAGTTCTTC
CASSLTSGYNEQFF
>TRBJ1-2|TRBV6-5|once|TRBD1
TGTGCCAGCAGTGTACTGACAGGGGGCGCCTATGGCTACACCTTC
CASSVLTGGAYGYTF
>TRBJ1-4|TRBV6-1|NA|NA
TGTGCCAGCATTCGAGGGGAAAAACTGTTTTTT
CASIRGEKLFF
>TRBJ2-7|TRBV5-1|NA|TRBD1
TGCGCCAGCAGCTTGGGGGGGACAGGGCCCTACGAGCAGTACTTC
CASSLGGTGPYEQYF
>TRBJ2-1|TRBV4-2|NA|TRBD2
TGTGCCAGCAGCCAACCGGGACTAGCGGACAATGAGCAGTTCTTC
CASSQPGLADNEQFF
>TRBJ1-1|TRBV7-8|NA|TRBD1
TGTGCCAGCAGCTTAGGTCGGACAGGGGACACTGAAGCTTTCTTT
CASSLGRTGDTEAFF
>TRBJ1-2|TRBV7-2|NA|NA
TGTGCCAGCAGCTTGCGGTTGGATGGCTACACCTTC
CASSLRLDGYTF
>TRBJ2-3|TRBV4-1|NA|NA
TGCGCCAGCAGCCCGACGGGCGGGCTGACAGATACGCAGTATTTT
CASSPTGGLTDTQYF
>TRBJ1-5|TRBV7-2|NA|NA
TGTGCCAGCAGCAACAGGTATAGCAATCAGCCCCAGCATTTT
CASSNRYSNQPQHF
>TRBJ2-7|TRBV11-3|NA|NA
TGTGCCAGCAGCCAAGCGGGCGGCGGGGTATACGAGCAGTACTTC
CASSQAGGGVYEQYF
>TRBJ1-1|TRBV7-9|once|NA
TGTGCCAGCAGCTTAGGCAGTCTGGTCACTGAAGCTTTCTTT
CASSLGSLVTEAFF
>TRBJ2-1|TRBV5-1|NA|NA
TGCGCCAGCAGTCGGGACTTGTCAATTTTGCAGTTCTTC
CASSRDLSILQFF
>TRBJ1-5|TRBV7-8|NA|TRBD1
TGTGCCAGCAGCTTCGACAGGGGCAACCAGCCCCAGCATTTT
CASSFDRGNQPQHF
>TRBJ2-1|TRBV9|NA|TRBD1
TGTGCCAGCAGTGAGGGACAGTACAATGAGCAGTTCTTC
CASSEGQYNEQFF
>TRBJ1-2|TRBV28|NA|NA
TGTGCCAGCAGTCGGCCCGCGGACATGGGGAACTATGGCTACACCTTC
CASSRPADMGNYGYTF
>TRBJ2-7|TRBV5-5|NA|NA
TGTGCCAGCAGCTTGTCTCCGGGAGCCTACGAGCAGTACTTC
CASSLSPGAYEQYF
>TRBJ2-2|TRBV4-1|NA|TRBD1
TGCGCCAGCAGCCGCATGCTCCGGGACAGGGGCACCGGGGAGCTGTTTTTT
CASSRMLRDRGTGELFF
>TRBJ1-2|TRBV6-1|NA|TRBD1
TGTGCCAGCAGTGAGGGACAGGGGGCCCCCACTAACTATGGCTACACCTTC
CASSEGQGAPTNYGYTF
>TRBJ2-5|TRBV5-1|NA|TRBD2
TGCGCCAGCAGCGCGACTAGCGGACCGTACCAAGAGACCCAGTACTTC
CASSATSGPYQETQYF
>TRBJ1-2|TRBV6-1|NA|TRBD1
TGTGCCAGCAGTGAAGTGTTTGCGGACAGGGGGGGATCGGCTGGCTACACCTTC
CASSEVFADRGGSAGYTF